This TCR beta chain was recovered during a study of T cell responses to AZD1222 COVID-19 vaccine. The study's findings and limits: Repertoires were obtained only post-peak T cell response.

With respect to this clone: Its antigen is as yet unknown.

Clones were sequenced by immunoSEQ multiplex PCR, and TCRdb holds only the in-frame ones, with some missing. The sample comprises more than 110,000 clones, around 90% of which are singletons, and 2.5% to 3.5% rests with the top ten. CDR1 and CDR2 (germline): SGHTA, FQGNSA. The V segment lost 4 bases and the J segment 0 bases; nucleotides outside the gene matches: 8. The CDR3 is 17 amino acids. This clonotype was sampled from an adult who received the AZD1222 COVID-19 vaccine. V gene TRBV7-2 combines with J gene TRBJ2-1, with 8 bases matching TRBD2. This specimen was peripheral blood, taken 28 days after the second AZD1222 dose. CDR3 sequence: CASSSQLAAGSYNEQFF. The DNA for the CDR3 is TGTGCCAGCAGCTCCCAACTAGCGGCCGGCTCCTACAATGAGCAGTTCTTC.